The rows below give T cell receptor beta chains drawn from one sample of a study of T-cell memory formation after mild COVID-19. TCRdb re-called the 5' RACE reads through MiXCR, storing one row per CDR3 protein. The sample contains under 700,000 distinct CDR3 sequences, roughly 21% of which appear only once. Sequencing was done on a sample of PBMCs or a T cell subset sorted from them (not recorded which). The source is an adult woman who had mild COVID-19 (a few samples of this study predate the infection). Cell type and time point are not known. The CDR3 runs from the conserved cysteine through the conserved F or W. D genes are given only for firm matches. Clone size, where shown, is once, few, many, or a class for clones that have expanded.

size | J | V | D | DNA | CDR3
- | TRBJ2-1 | TRBV7-2 | - | TGTGCCAGCAGCTCCCCAGGGACTCTGGGACGGGAGCAGTTCTTC | CASSSPGTLGREQFF
few | TRBJ1-1 | TRBV18 | - | TGTGCCAGCTCACCAACACAGGGTCGGACTGAAGCTTTCTTT | CASSPTQGRTEAFF
- | TRBJ2-2 | TRBV4-1 | - | TGCGCCAGCAGCCAAGATTGGGGGACCTCGAGCACCGGGGAGCTGTTTTTT | CASSQDWGTSSTGELFF
- | TRBJ2-1 | TRBV30 | TRBD2 | TGTGCCTGGGGCGTGGGCCCGGGACTAGAGGATGAGCAGTTCTTC | CAWGVGPGLEDEQFF
- | TRBJ2-7 | TRBV12-3/TRBV12-4 | TRBD2 | TGTGCCAGCAGCCGCCCTCAGATGGGGCTAGCGGAGTTCTACGAGCAGTACTTC | CASSRPQMGLAEFYEQYF
many | TRBJ1-1 | TRBV5-6 | TRBD1 | TGTGCCAGCAGTCTGGACAGGGTGGGCACTGAAGCTTTCTTT | CASSLDRVGTEAFF
- | TRBJ2-1 | TRBV20-1 | - | TGCAGTGCTGTCTATGTCAATAGCGGTTCCAATGAGCAGTTCTTC | CSAVYVNSGSNEQFF
few | TRBJ2-7 | TRBV6-2/TRBV6-3 | - | TGTGCCAGCCTTGACGCCGGGACATCATACTACGAGCAGTACTTC | CASLDAGTSYYEQYF
- | TRBJ2-7 | TRBV6-5 | - | TGTGCCAGCAGTTCCTCCGGGCGGGGTTCCTACGAGCAGTACTTC | CASSSSGRGSYEQYF
- | TRBJ1-3 | TRBV5-1 | - | TGCGCCAGCAGCCAAGGGACGGAGGGAAACACCATATATTTT | CASSQGTEGNTIYF
many | TRBJ2-7 | TRBV7-9 | - | TGTGCCAGCAGCTTCCGGGAACGCTCCTACGAGCAGTACTTC | CASSFRERSYEQYF
- | TRBJ2-1 | TRBV30 | - | TGTGCCTGGAGTGTATCGAGGACTGCTCAAGGCGGGGAGCAGTTCTTC | CAWSVSRTAQGGEQFF
- | TRBJ1-5 | TRBV7-2 | - | TGTGCCAGCAGCTTAGCCCACAGGGCTCAGCCCCAGCATTTT | CASSLAHRAQPQHF
few | TRBJ1-1 | TRBV7-2 | - | TGTGCCAGCAGTCCCTGGGGGGGTAACACTGAAGCTTTCTTT | CASSPWGGNTEAFF
- | TRBJ2-5 | TRBV6-5 | - | TGTGCCAGCAGTTCACCGTACGGGGGAGAGACCCAGTACTTC | CASSSPYGGETQYF
- | TRBJ1-2 | TRBV19 | - | TGTGCCAGTAGTATAGATCTTCTTACAGCTCTTGCCTACACCTTC | CASSIDLLTALAYTF
many | TRBJ2-1 | TRBV2 | - | TGTGCCAGCAGTGACATTCTAGCTTCCTCCTACAATGAGCAGTTCTTC | CASSDILASSYNEQFF
many | TRBJ2-1 | TRBV7-8 | TRBD2 | TGTGCCAGCGGGACCCGGGGACTAGCGGGAGGTGAGCAGTTCTTC | CASGTRGLAGGEQFF
- | TRBJ2-2 | TRBV7-9 | TRBD2 | TGTGCCAGCACCGCCGGGGGACTAGAGCGGACCGGGGAGCTGTTTTTT | CASTAGGLERTGELFF
- | TRBJ2-1 | TRBV24-1 | TRBD1 | TGTGCCACCAGTGGGGGACAGGGGACTTGGATCTTC | CATSGGQGTWIF
many | TRBJ2-7 | TRBV20-1 | TRBD1 | TGCAGTGCGCCGGGACAGGGTAACATCGGGAACGAGCAGTACTTC | CSAPGQGNIGNEQYF
few | TRBJ2-3 | TRBV24-1 | - | TGTGCCACCAGTGAGCCAAACCCCGATACGCAGTATTTT | CATSEPNPDTQYF
- | TRBJ2-3 | TRBV7-2 | TRBD2 | TGTGCCAGCAGCTTTATTAGGCGGGAGAGCGGCACAGATACGCAGTATTTT | CASSFIRRESGTDTQYF
few | TRBJ1-2 | TRBV12-3/TRBV12-4 | - | TGTGCCAGCAGCCCGACCCAGGGGCATGGCTACACCTTC | CASSPTQGHGYTF
- | TRBJ2-3 | TRBV5-1 | - | TGCGCCAGCACCTACGAGGGAGACACAGATACGCAGTATTTT | CASTYEGDTDTQYF
many | TRBJ2-7 | TRBV10-3 | - | TGTGCCATCAGTGAAGGGAGGACCTCCTACGAGCAGTACTTC | CAISEGRTSYEQYF
few | TRBJ2-7 | TRBV9 | - | TGTGCCAGCAGCGCCCTTTTCCACGAGCAGTACTTC | CASSALFHEQYF
- | TRBJ2-5 | TRBV11-3 | TRBD2 | TGTGCCAGCAGCTTAGTCGCGCGGGAGTGGGGGGAAGAGACCCAGTACTTC | CASSLVAREWGEETQYF
- | TRBJ2-6 | TRBV4-2 | TRBD1 | TGTGCCAGCAGCCAAGATCTGGGACAGGGAAAGTCTGGGGCCAACGTCCTGACTTTC | CASSQDLGQGKSGANVLTF
- | TRBJ1-1 | TRBV7-9 | TRBD1 | TGTGCCAGCAGCTTAGCGGGACAGGGTGAAGCTTTCTTT | CASSLAGQGEAFF
many | TRBJ2-7 | TRBV6-5 | - | TGTGCCAGCAGTTTAGACAGTACCTACGAGCAGTACTTC | CASSLDSTYEQYF
few | TRBJ2-3 | TRBV20-1 | - | TGCAGTGCTCCCCAGGGTGGGGCCCTTAATACGCAGTATTTT | CSAPQGGALNTQYF
few | TRBJ2-1 | TRBV7-9 | TRBD2 | TGTGCCAGCAGCTTGCATTTTAGACTAGCGGAAAACAATGAGCAGTTCTTC | CASSLHFRLAENNEQFF